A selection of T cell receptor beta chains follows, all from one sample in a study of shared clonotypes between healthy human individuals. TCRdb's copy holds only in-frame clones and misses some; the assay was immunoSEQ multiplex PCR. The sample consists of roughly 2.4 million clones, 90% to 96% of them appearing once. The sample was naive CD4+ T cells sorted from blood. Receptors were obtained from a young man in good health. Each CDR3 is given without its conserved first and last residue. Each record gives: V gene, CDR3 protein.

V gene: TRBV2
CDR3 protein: ASTSSPFYGYT

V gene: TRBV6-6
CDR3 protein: ASSPGLAGTDTQY

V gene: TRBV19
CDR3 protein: ASSILAAPLYEQY

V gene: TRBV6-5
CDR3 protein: ASSSLTSGVTDTQY

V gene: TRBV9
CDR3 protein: ASSLYPKPTGELF

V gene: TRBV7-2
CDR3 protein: ASSSPGYTGSVGDTEAF

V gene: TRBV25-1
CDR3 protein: ASSEGQGQQY

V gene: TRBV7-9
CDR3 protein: ASSLVPQGAAEAF

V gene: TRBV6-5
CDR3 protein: ASRLAGTGNEKLF

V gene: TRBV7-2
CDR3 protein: ASSFYNSPLH

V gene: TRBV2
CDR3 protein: ASSATSGGKNIQY

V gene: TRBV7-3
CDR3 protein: ASSLGYRTNSPLH

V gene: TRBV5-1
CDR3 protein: ASSRDRIDEQF

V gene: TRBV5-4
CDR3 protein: ASSSVGTTRSEQY

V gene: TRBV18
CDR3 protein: ASSGGTGNEQY

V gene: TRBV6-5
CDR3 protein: ASRPGTKQPNEQF

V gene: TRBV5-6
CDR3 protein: ASSLWGTGYT

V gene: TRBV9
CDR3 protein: ASSVGPSFTEAF

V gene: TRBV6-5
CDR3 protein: ASSTGRGRRETQY

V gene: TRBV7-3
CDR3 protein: ASGQGLTGELF

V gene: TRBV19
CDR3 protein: ASSPDSSYGYT

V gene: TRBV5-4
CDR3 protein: ASSLADSVNTEAF

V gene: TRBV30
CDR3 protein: AWTGGYEQY

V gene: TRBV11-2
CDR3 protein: ASSAGRTPPETQY

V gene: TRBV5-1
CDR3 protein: ASSSPTESNEKLF

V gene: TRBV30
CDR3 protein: AWSVHPGVWGYT

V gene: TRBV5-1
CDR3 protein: ASSPRTGGIVNTEAF

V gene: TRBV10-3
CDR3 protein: ATVPGQGTGELF

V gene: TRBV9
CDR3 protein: ASSADRSSYEQY

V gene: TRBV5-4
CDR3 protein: ASSPASTNEKLF

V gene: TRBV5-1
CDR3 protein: ASSLEGTVYNEQF

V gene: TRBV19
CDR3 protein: ASSLVATEAF

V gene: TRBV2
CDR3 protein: ASSDKGRFQPQH

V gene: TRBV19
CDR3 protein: ASTSGQGGYGYT

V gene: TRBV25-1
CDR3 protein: ASSESAGGPDEQF

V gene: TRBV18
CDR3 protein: ASSLIGTGGETQY

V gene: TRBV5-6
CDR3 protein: ASSLWTAPETQY

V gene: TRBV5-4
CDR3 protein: ASSLDQGAKNIQY

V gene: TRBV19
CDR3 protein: ASIDDSGYEQY

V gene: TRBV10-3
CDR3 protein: AISPGDYGYT

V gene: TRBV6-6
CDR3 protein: ASSYGGDSGNTIY

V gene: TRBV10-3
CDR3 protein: AISANGQAQEYGYT

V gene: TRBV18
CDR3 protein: ASSPGGRGGTEAF

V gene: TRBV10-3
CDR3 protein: AISETSAQPQH

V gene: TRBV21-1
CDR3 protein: ASRRCGQGEYEQY

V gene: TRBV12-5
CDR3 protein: ARGFRDRLFYNSPLH

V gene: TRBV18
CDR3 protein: ASSPPGQGGGEQY

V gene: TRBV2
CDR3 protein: ASRGDRGSYNEQF

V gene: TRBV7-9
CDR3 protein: ASGPLGYEQY

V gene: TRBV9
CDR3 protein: ASSDPGPDEKLF

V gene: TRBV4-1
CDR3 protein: ASSQGGGPLEQY

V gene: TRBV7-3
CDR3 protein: ASSLTGTKNTGELF

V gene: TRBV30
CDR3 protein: AWSGTGAYEQY

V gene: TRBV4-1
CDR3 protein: ASSQEGAVLGEQF

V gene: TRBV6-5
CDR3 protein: ASSSPRENYGYT

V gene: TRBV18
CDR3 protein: ASSPGTGSRETQY

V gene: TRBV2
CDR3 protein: ASSERETQY